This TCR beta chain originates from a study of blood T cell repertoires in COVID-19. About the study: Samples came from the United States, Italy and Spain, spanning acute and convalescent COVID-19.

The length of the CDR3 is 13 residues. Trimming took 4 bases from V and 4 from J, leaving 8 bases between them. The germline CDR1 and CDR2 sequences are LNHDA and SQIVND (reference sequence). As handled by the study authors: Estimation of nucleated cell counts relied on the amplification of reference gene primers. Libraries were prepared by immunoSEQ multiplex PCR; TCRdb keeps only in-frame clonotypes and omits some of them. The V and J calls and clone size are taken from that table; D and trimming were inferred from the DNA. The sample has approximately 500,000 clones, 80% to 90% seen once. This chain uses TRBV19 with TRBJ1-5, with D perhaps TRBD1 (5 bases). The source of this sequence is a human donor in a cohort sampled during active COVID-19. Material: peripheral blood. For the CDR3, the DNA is TGTGCCAGTAGTAAAGGGGTTAATCAGCCCCAGCATTTT. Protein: CASSKGVNQPQHF.